These T cell receptor beta chains were read from a single sample in a study of type 1 regulatory T cells. What these receptors recognize is not known. TCRdb reprocessed the reads via MiXCR and lists one record per CDR3 protein. This sample has around 6,200 distinct CDR3 sequences, with approximately 30% found just once. Material: cultured T cells, either the whole culture or a sorted T cell fraction (not recorded which). These receptors all stem from a human donor in good health. Both conserved end residues are part of each CDR3. D genes are given only for firm matches. The size field is filled for only some rows; it gives once, few, many or a size class.

cdr3_nt | cdr3_aa | d_call | j_call | clone_size | v_call
TGTGCCAGCAGCTTTCAGGCCAGCGGCCAAGAGACCCAGTACTTC | CASSFQASGQETQYF | . | TRBJ2-5 | medium-sized | TRBV7-2
TGCGCCAGCAGCCAGATTCCGGCCGGGGAGCTGTTTTTT | CASSQIPAGELFF | . | TRBJ2-2 | . | TRBV4-3
TGTGCCATCGGTCGAGATCTAAACACTGAAGCTTTCTTT | CAIGRDLNTEAFF | . | TRBJ1-1 | . | TRBV10-3
TGTGCCTGGAGTGTATGGGAACTGAACCTCTACGAGCAGTACTTC | CAWSVWELNLYEQYF | . | TRBJ2-7 | medium-sized | TRBV30
TGTGCCAGCAGTGAAGGGCGGGCACGCACAGATACGCAGTATTTT | CASSEGRARTDTQYF | . | TRBJ2-3 | many | TRBV2
TGTGCCAGCAGTCCAGCGGGTACAATAGATGAGCAGTTCTTC | CASSPAGTIDEQFF | . | TRBJ2-1 | medium-sized | TRBV6-2/TRBV6-3
TGTGCCAGCAGGGCCGGACAGGCGCGGGGCTACACCTTC | CASRAGQARGYTF | TRBD1 | TRBJ1-2 | medium-sized | TRBV6-5
TGTGCCAGTAGTATTATACTTCCGGGACTAGCGGGAGGTCGTAATGAGCAGTTCTTC | CASSIILPGLAGGRNEQFF | TRBD2 | TRBJ2-1 | many | TRBV19
TGCAGTGCTAGGACCCAGGCCGGACAGACCCAGTACTTC | CSARTQAGQTQYF | . | TRBJ2-5 | medium-sized | TRBV20-1
TGTGCCAGCTCACCACGGCGGGAGTCTTCCTACGAGCAGTACTTC | CASSPRRESSYEQYF | TRBD2 | TRBJ2-7 | medium-sized | TRBV18
TGTGCCAGCAGCGTAGAACCGAACTATGGCTACACCTTC | CASSVEPNYGYTF | . | TRBJ1-2 | medium-sized | TRBV9
TGCGCCAGCAGCTTGACACTAATGCACGATTCACCCCTCCACTTT | CASSLTLMHDSPLHF | . | TRBJ1-6 | medium-sized | TRBV5-1
TGCAGTGCTAGAGGGTCACAAAGTGAAGCTTTCTTT | CSARGSQSEAFF | . | TRBJ1-1 | . | TRBV20-1
TGCAGTGCTAGTCCCCGGGGGACATACGCTGAAGCTTTCTTT | CSASPRGTYAEAFF | . | TRBJ1-1 | . | TRBV20-1
TGTGCCAGCAGTTTACGGTTTAGGACTAGTTCGACAGATACGCAGTATTTT | CASSLRFRTSSTDTQYF | TRBD2 | TRBJ2-3 | medium-sized | TRBV27
TGCGCCAGCAGCCCAAAAATCTCAACAGGGGGCGCCCGGGCCAACGTCCTGACTTTC | CASSPKISTGGARANVLTF | TRBD1 | TRBJ2-6 | medium-sized | TRBV4-3
TGTGCCAGCAGAAAGACTCTCGCGAACACCGGGGAGCTGCTTTTT | CASRKTLANTGELLF | . | TRBJ2-2 | . | TRBV9
TGCGCCAGCCAACGGGAGTCAGATACGCAGTATTTT | CASQRESDTQYF | . | TRBJ2-3 | . | TRBV5-1
TGTGCCAGCAGCTTGGCGGCGAAGGCCAGCGCGCAGTATTTT | CASSLAAKASAQYF | . | TRBJ2-3 | many | TRBV5-4
TGTGCCAGCGGCAATGGGCGGGAGACCCAGTACTTC | CASGNGRETQYF | . | TRBJ2-5 | . | TRBV28
TGTGCCAGCAGCTTGGTGGCGGCGCCCGGCTACACCTTC | CASSLVAAPGYTF | . | TRBJ1-2 | medium-sized | TRBV5-6
TGTGCCAGCAGCCAAGTGGAAGGGGGCATTCAGTACTTC | CASSQVEGGIQYF | . | TRBJ2-4 | many | TRBV4-2
TGCGCCAGCAGCTACACGACTAGCAGCACCGGGGAGCTGTTTTTT | CASSYTTSSTGELFF | TRBD2 | TRBJ2-2 | medium-sized | TRBV5-1
TGTGCCAGCAGCCGACTAGCGGGAGTGGCAGATACGCAGTATTTT | CASSRLAGVADTQYF | TRBD2 | TRBJ2-3 | . | TRBV7-2
TGTGCCAGCAGGCCGACTAGCGGGAGGGACGCCGGGGAGCTGTTTTTT | CASRPTSGRDAGELFF | TRBD2 | TRBJ2-2 | medium-sized | TRBV6-6
TGCAGTGCTAGGGACAGGCCCCCTATGCCCCAGCATTTT | CSARDRPPMPQHF | TRBD1 | TRBJ1-5 | many | TRBV20-1
TGTGCCATCACCCCAGGGAGCAATCAGCCCCAGCATTTT | CAITPGSNQPQHF | . | TRBJ1-5 | many | TRBV10-3
TGCGCCAGCAGCTTGGTTAGCGGGGTTCAAGAGACCCAGTACTTC | CASSLVSGVQETQYF | TRBD2 | TRBJ2-5 | . | TRBV5-1
TGTGCCAGCAGCAGCGGGGCTCAGAGCTCCTACAATGAGCAGTTCTTC | CASSSGAQSSYNEQFF | TRBD2 | TRBJ2-1 | medium-sized | TRBV7-6
TGTGCCAGCAGTTTAGGGGAGGAGGGGTTCTTC | CASSLGEEGFF | . | TRBJ2-1 | medium-sized | TRBV28
TGTGCCAGCAGCTTGGCGAGGACTAGTACTGAGCAGTTCTTC | CASSLARTSTEQFF | TRBD2 | TRBJ2-1 | large | TRBV5-4
TGTGCCAGCTCACAGGGGGGGGACACTGAAGCTTTCTTT | CASSQGGDTEAFF | . | TRBJ1-1 | . | TRBV18
TGCAGTGCCCCCCGAGTCTTAGAAGAGACCCAGTACTTC | CSAPRVLEETQYF | . | TRBJ2-5 | few | TRBV20-1
TGTGCCAGCAGCCAGGGACTAGCGGGACTTAATGAGCAGTTCTTC | CASSQGLAGLNEQFF | TRBD2 | TRBJ2-1 | large | TRBV12-3/TRBV12-4
TGTGCCAGCCGGGACAGGACCTACGAGCAGTACTTC | CASRDRTYEQYF | TRBD1 | TRBJ2-7 | . | TRBV12-3/TRBV12-4
TGCAGTGCTAAAGAAACGGTGAACATTCAGTACTTC | CSAKETVNIQYF | . | TRBJ2-4 | medium-sized | TRBV20-1
TGTGCCAGCAGCTTTGTACTGGGACAGGGGTACAATGAGCAGTTCTTC | CASSFVLGQGYNEQFF | TRBD1 | TRBJ2-1 | medium-sized | TRBV5-6
TGTGCCAGCAGCCGGATTCCCCTGACTAGCGGTAACAACACCGGGGAGCTGTTTTTT | CASSRIPLTSGNNTGELFF | TRBD2 | TRBJ2-2 | medium-sized | TRBV7-9
TGTGCCAGCAGCCTCGGGACAGGTTTTGCCTACGAGCAGTACTTC | CASSLGTGFAYEQYF | TRBD1 | TRBJ2-7 | . | TRBV7-3
TGCAGTGCTTTAGACAGGGGGCGGTCCTACGAGCAGTACTTC | CSALDRGRSYEQYF | TRBD1 | TRBJ2-7 | many | TRBV20-1
TGCAGCGTTGAACCCTATGACGAGCAGTTCTTC | CSVEPYDEQFF | . | TRBJ2-1 | medium-sized | TRBV29-1
TGTGCCAGCTCAGGGGAATCTACAGGTATGCAGTATTTT | CASSGESTGMQYF | . | TRBJ2-3 | once | TRBV18
TGTGCCAGCAGCCAAGGGATGACTAGCGGGAGGACCTACGAGCAGTACTTC | CASSQGMTSGRTYEQYF | TRBD2 | TRBJ2-7 | medium-sized | TRBV3-1
TGCAGTGCCAGTACTGCCCCGGGACTACCTATAAACACCGGGGAGCTGTTTTTT | CSASTAPGLPINTGELFF | TRBD2 | TRBJ2-2 | medium-sized | TRBV20-1
TGCGCCAGCAGCTTGACTAGCGGGAGTAGCACCGGGGAGCTGTTTTTT | CASSLTSGSSTGELFF | TRBD2 | TRBJ2-2 | few | TRBV5-1
TGTGCCAGCAGCGGGACAGGGGGGGAGACCCAGTACTTC | CASSGTGGETQYF | TRBD1 | TRBJ2-5 | . | TRBV9
TGTGCCAGTAGTATAAACGGCCTCTCCTACGAGCAGTACTTC | CASSINGLSYEQYF | . | TRBJ2-7 | medium-sized | TRBV19
TGCGCCAGCAGTCAACGGGTCGATCAGCCCCAGCATTTT | CASSQRVDQPQHF | . | TRBJ1-5 | many | TRBV23-1